This T cell receptor beta chain was identified during a study of blood T cells in healthy people across ages. Whole-study findings and limits: Naive T cell percentage showed a strong correlation with the diversity of TCR beta. Long-lived donors had more naive CD4+ cells and higher diversity than aged donors.

Looked up from germline, CDR1 is MNHEY and CDR2 is SVGAGI. The V segment lost 0 bases and the J segment 8 bases; nucleotides outside the gene matches: 5. This CDR3 spans 15 amino acids. This clonotype was picked up a small number of times. Its cognate antigen is unknown. Through a sample-barcoded 5' primer and a J-beta primer mix, a second PCR was run for roughly 7 to 11 cycles. Each cDNA molecule was tagged by a template-switch adaptor that had 12 random nucleotides. TCRdb reanalysed the 5' RACE reads using MiXCR and keeps one entry per CDR3 protein. The data hold 550,000 to 700,000 distinct CDR3 sequences, with about 26% observed a single time.

The sequenced sample consisted of blood. The chain couples TRBV6-5 to TRBJ2-1; TRBD2 matches 9 bases. The TCR comes from a woman aged 70-85 years in good health. Here the CDR3 DNA reads TGTGCCAGCAGTTACTCGAGGGCGGGGGGGCATGAGCAGTTCTTC. As protein: CASSYSRAGGHEQFF.